This entry is about one T cell receptor beta chain. Its cognate antigen has yet to be identified. No base quality values were provided; no much bigger clone lies one nucleotide off. These data belong to a study of T cell changes during pregnancy in multiple sclerosis (dated by TCRdb to 2018 to 2020). About the study as a whole: The study examined how the T cell repertoire changed over the course of pregnancy in women with multiple sclerosis.

CDR1 SQVTM and CDR2 ANQGSEA were looked up in the germline V gene. Unmatched junction bases come to 10, with V trimmed by 7 bases and J by 8 bases. The CDR3 measures 14 amino acids from cysteine to phenylalanine. Solely the CDR3 DNA is kept, with 42 bases framed from the first base. The library was produced with the immunoSEQ multiplex PCR assay. Held by TCRdb, this immuneACCESS table contains in-frame sequences only and omits some clones. Under half of the omission traces to an unresolved V gene where checked; the cause of the rest is unknown. Here the sample has about 41,000 clones; roughly 87% occur a single time. Clones ranked in the top ten supply more than 0.55% of the sample.

The chain joins TRBV29-1 to TRBJ2-2, with 10 bases aligning to TRBD2. The sequence was obtained from a female donor with multiple sclerosis, enrolled in a pregnancy study. The specimen comprised CD4+ T cells from peripheral blood mononuclear cells, sampled in the first trimester of pregnancy. The nucleotide sequence reads as follows: TGCAGCGGAGGGGCTAGCGGGAGAAATGGGGAGCTGTTTTTT. Its protein reads: CSGGASGRNGELFF.